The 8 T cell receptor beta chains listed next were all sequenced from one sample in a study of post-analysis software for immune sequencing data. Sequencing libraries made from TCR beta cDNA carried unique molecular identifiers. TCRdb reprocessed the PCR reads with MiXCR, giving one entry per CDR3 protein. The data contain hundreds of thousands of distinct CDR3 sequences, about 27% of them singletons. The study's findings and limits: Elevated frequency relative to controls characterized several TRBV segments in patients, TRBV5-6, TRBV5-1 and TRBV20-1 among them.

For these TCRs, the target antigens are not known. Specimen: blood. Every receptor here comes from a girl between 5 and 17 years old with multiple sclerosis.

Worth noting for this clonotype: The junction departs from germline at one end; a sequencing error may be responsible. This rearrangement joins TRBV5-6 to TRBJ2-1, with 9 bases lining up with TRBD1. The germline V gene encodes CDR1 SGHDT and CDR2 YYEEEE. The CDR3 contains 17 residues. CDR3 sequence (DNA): TGTGCCGGCAGCTCCCGGTCCCGGGACAGGGCCCACAATGAGCAGTTCTTC. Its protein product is CAGSSRSRDRAHNEQFF.

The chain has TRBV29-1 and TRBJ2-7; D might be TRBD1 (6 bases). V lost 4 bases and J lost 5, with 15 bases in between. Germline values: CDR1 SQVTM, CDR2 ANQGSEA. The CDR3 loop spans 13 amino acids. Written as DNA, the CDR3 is TGCAGCGTTGTCGGGCAGGGGTGGGACGAGCAGTACTTC. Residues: CSVVGQGWDEQYF.

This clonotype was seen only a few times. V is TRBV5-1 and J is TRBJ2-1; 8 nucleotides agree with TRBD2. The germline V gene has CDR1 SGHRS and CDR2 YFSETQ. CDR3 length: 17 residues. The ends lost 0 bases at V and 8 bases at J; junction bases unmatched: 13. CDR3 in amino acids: CASSLESGLGIPDEQFF. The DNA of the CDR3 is TGCGCCAGCAGCTTGGAGTCGGGACTAGGGATTCCGGATGAGCAGTTCTTC.

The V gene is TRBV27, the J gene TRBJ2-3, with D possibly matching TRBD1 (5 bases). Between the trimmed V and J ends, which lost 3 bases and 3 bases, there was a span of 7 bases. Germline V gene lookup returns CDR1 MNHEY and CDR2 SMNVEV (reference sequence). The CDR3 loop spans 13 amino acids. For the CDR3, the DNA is TGTGCCAGCAGTTTTCAGGGAACAGATACGCAGTATTTT. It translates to CASSFQGTDTQYF.

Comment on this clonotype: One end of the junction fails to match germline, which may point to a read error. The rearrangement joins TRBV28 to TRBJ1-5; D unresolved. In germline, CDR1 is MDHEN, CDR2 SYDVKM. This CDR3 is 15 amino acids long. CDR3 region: CASRTRLPSDQPQHF. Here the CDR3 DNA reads TGTGCCAGTAGGACCCGACTTCCTAGCGATCAGCCCCAGCATTTT. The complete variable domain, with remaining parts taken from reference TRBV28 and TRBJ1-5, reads DVKVTQSSRYLVKRTGEKVFLECVQDMDHENMFWYRQDPGLGLRLIYFSYDVKMKEKGDIPEGYSVSREKKERFSLILESASTNQTSMYLCASRTRLPSDQPQHFGDGTRLSIL.

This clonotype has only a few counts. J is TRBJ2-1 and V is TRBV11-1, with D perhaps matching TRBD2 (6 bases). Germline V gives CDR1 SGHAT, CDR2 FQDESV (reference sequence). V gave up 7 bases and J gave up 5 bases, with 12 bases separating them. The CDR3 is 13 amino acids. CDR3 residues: CASKRGGNNEQFF. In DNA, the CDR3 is TGTGCCAGCAAGCGAGGCGGGAACAATGAGCAGTTCTTC.

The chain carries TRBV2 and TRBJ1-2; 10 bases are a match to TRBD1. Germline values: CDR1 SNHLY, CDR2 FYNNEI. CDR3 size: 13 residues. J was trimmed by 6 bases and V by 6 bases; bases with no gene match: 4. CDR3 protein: CASRADRGNGYTF. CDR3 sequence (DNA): TGTGCCAGCAGAGCGGACAGGGGGAATGGCTACACCTTC.

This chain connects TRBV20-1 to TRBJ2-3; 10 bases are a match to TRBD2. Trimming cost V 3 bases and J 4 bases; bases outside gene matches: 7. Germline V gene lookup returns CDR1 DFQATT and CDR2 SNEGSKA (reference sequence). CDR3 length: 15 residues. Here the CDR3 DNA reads TGCAGTGCTAGTCCGCCTAGCGGGAGCCCAGATACGCAGTATTTT. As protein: CSASPPSGSPDTQYF.